This T cell receptor (beta chain) originates from a study of CD8+ T cells in alopecia areata. Overall study: Treated patients swallowed 5 to 10 mg of oral tofacitinib twice daily.

Alopecia areata patients had lesional scalp punch biopsies and peripheral blood taken from them. This CDR3 spans 13 amino acids. Trimming shortened V by 7 bases and J by 1 base, and 10 bases separated the two germline ends. Per the germline V gene, CDR1 is MNHEY and CDR2 is SMNVEV (reference sequence). RNA, once extracted, was reverse transcribed into cDNA for use as the sequencing template. The protocol was immunoSEQ multiplex PCR, while the TCRdb copy is restricted to in-frame clones and leaves out a portion. The sample carries 150,000 or so clones, about 51% recorded once. This clonotype was obtained from a human donor with alopecia areata. Here the sequenced sample was CD8+ T cells sorted from blood, taken at week 0. The chain joins TRBV27 to TRBJ1-1; D gene uncertain. The CDR3 here is CASTRMGNTEAFF. CDR3 DNA: TGTGCCAGCACTAGAATGGGGAACACTGAAGCTTTCTTT.